This TCR beta chain was recorded in a study of blood T cell repertoires in COVID-19. This clone was found once. Germline-derived CDR1 and CDR2 are SGHRS and YFSETQ. The CDR3 length is 15 residues. The V segment lost 7 bases and the J segment 4 bases; nucleotides outside the gene matches: 10. Profiling relied on immunoSEQ multiplex PCR, and the TCRdb table lists in-frame clones only, not all of them. This table holds 88,000 or so clones, about 85% found once. The material sequenced was peripheral blood. This sequence joins TRBV5-1 and TRBJ2-3; 9 bases are a match to TRBD2. The source of this sequence is a man in his 60s with acute or convalescent COVID-19. CDR3 residues: CASVRAGGAADTQYF. As DNA, the CDR3 is TGCGCCAGCGTCCGAGCGGGGGGCGCAGCAGATACGCAGTATTTT. Full variable domain (outside the CDR3, taken from reference TRBV5-1 and TRBJ2-3): KAGVTQTPRYLIKTRGQQVTLSCSPISGHRSVSWYQQTPGQGLQFLFEYFSETQRNKGNFPGRFSGRQFSNSRSEMNVSTLELGDSALYLCASVRAGGAADTQYFGPGTRLTVL.